This T cell receptor beta chain stems from a study of control samples from healthy donors and cancer patients (dated by TCRdb to about 2020). The library was made by the immunoSEQ multiplex PCR assay. Drawn from immuneACCESS, this table holds only the in-frame rearrangements with V and J called that TCRdb kept. Clones are partly lost; checked studies trace under half to an unresolved V gene and leave the rest unexplained. The sample table records some 18,000 clones; around four fifths of these occur just once. The top ten clonotypes cover roughly 29% of the sample. Regarding this clone: Its antigen has not been determined. Base qualities are not recorded, but no much larger clone differs from it by a single base.

The TCR comes from a woman in her 70s with lung cancer. The sequenced sample was PBMCs.

The bases read TGTGCCAGTAGTATAGTTGGGACAGGGGTTAACAATGAGCAGTTCTTC. This yields the protein CASSIVGTGVNNEQFF. The chain joins TRBV19 to TRBJ2-1; 10 nucleotides in the junction match TRBD1. CDR3 length: 16 amino acids, cysteine to phenylalanine. The retained sequence is limited to the CDR3, 48 bases, with the frame set at the first base. The CDR1 and CDR2 encoded by the germline V gene (reference sequence) are LNHDA and SQIVND. V has 1 base trimmed and J has 5 bases trimmed; junction bases matching no gene number 5.